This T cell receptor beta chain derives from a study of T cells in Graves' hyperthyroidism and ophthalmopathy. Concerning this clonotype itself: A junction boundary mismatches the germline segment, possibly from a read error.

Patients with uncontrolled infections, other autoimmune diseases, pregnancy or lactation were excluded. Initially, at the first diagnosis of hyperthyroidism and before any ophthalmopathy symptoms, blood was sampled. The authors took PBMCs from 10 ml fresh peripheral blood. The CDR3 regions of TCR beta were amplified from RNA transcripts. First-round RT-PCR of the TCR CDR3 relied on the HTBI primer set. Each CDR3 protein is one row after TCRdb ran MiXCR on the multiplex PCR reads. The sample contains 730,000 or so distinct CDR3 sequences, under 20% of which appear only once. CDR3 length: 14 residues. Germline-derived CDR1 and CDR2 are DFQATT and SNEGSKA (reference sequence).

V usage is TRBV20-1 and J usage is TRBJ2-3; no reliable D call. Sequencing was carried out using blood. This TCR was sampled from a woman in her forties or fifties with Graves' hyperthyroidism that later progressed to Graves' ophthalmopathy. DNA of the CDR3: TGCAGTGATAGACGGCCCGCTTTGCAAGATACGCAGTATTTT. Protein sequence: CSDRRPALQDTQYF.